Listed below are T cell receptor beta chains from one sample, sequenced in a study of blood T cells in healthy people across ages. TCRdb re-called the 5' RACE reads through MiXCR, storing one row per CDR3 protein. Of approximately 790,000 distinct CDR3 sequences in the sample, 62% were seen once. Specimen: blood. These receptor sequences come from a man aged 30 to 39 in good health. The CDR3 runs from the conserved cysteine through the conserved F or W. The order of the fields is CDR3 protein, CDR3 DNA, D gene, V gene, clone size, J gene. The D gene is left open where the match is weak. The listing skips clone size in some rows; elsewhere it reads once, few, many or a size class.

CSASSGATQHF	TGCAGTGCTAGTTCGGGGGCAACCCAGCATTTT	-	TRBV20-1	-	TRBJ1-5
CSAITGGGQPQHF	TGCAGTGCGATTACAGGGGGCGGACAGCCCCAGCATTTT	TRBD1	TRBV20-1	-	TRBJ1-5
CATSGPGQGDYEQYF	TGTGCCACCAGTGGTCCGGGACAGGGGGACTACGAGCAGTACTTC	TRBD1	TRBV24-1	-	TRBJ2-7
CASSSVLGGGETQYF	TGTGCCAGCAGCTCTGTACTGGGGGGTGGAGAGACCCAGTACTTC	-	TRBV7-2	-	TRBJ2-5
CATMAGLGLGYNEQYF	TGCGCCACCATGGCCGGACTTGGACTAGGGTACAATGAGCAGTACTTC	TRBD2	TRBV5-1	-	TRBJ2-5
CASRPPGGGTQYF	TGTGCCAGTCGCCCCCCCGGAGGAGGCACGCAGTATTTT	-	TRBV6-5	few	TRBJ2-3
CASSQEWLGYEQYF	TGTGCCAGCAGCCAAGAGTGGCTAGGCTACGAGCAGTACTTC	-	TRBV4-2	-	TRBJ2-7
CASSLGVGGSLETQYF	TGCGCCAGCAGCCTCGGGGTCGGGGGGTCTTTGGAGACCCAGTACTTC	TRBD2	TRBV4-3	-	TRBJ2-5
CASSLGWAGVGQPQHF	TGTGCCAGCAGTTTAGGGTGGGCAGGGGTTGGGCAGCCCCAGCATTTT	-	TRBV27	-	TRBJ1-5
CASRREVAGSNQPQHF	TGTGCCAGCAGACGGGAGGTTGCAGGCAGCAATCAGCCCCAGCATTTT	-	TRBV4-2	-	TRBJ1-5
CASSRGQGGERLFF	TGTGCCAGCAGCCGAGGACAGGGAGGGGAAAGACTGTTTTTT	TRBD1	TRBV7-9	-	TRBJ1-4
CASSKDTFTYNEQFF	TGTGCCAGCAGTAAGGACACATTTACCTACAATGAGCAGTTCTTC	-	TRBV6-4	few	TRBJ2-1
CASSLDVQETQYF	TGTGCCAGCAGCCTGGACGTTCAAGAGACCCAGTACTTC	-	TRBV7-3	-	TRBJ2-5
CSVAGGSEQYF	TGCAGCGTTGCAGGGGGCTCCGAGCAGTACTTC	TRBD1	TRBV29-1	few	TRBJ2-7
CASNPSALRPGQDDGYTF	TGTGCCAGCAACCCTTCAGCCCTCCGACCCGGACAGGACGATGGCTACACCTTC	TRBD1	TRBV7-9	-	TRBJ1-2
CSARDRTNYGYTF	TGCAGTGCTAGAGACAGAACTAACTATGGCTACACCTTC	-	TRBV20-1	-	TRBJ1-2
CASSPPGEEPDTQYF	TGTGCCAGCAGCCCCCCCGGTGAGGAGCCAGATACGCAGTATTTT	-	TRBV6-6	few	TRBJ2-3
CASSLGRGYSYNEQFF	TGTGCCAGCAGTTTAGGGAGGGGATACTCCTACAATGAGCAGTTCTTC	TRBD2	TRBV27	-	TRBJ2-1
CASSQIRPNTGELFF	TGCGCCAGCAGCCAGATTCGGCCGAACACCGGGGAGCTGTTTTTT	-	TRBV4-3	-	TRBJ2-2
CSVDGGPNYGYTF	TGCAGCGTTGACGGAGGCCCCAACTATGGCTACACCTTC	-	TRBV29-1	few	TRBJ1-2
CASSLSPGGPSSYEQYF	TGTGCCAGCAGCTTATCGCCCGGCGGGCCTAGCTCCTACGAGCAGTACTTC	-	TRBV7-2	-	TRBJ2-7
CSVGRRLAANEQFF	TGCAGCGTTGGGAGGAGACTAGCGGCGAATGAGCAGTTCTTC	TRBD2	TRBV29-1	-	TRBJ2-1
CASSLWTDSPLHF	TGTGCCAGCAGTTTGTGGACGGATTCACCCCTCCACTTT	-	TRBV27	-	TRBJ1-6
CASSLQGRMNSPLHF	TGCGCCAGCAGCTTACAGGGGCGGATGAATTCACCCCTCCACTTT	TRBD1	TRBV5-1	-	TRBJ1-6
CASSSQDYGYTF	TGTGCCAGCAGTTCTCAGGATTATGGCTACACCTTC	-	TRBV28	few	TRBJ1-2
CATSRAGGGFFEKLFF	TGTGCCACCAGCAGAGCAGGAGGGGGCTTTTTTGAAAAACTGTTTTTT	TRBD1	TRBV15	-	TRBJ1-4
CASTSERGRGNIQYF	TGTGCCAGTACCAGCGAGCGGGGAAGGGGAAACATTCAGTACTTC	TRBD2	TRBV19	-	TRBJ2-4
CASGGGGKETQYF	TGTGCCAGCGGAGGGGGGGGCAAAGAGACCCAGTACTTC	-	TRBV6-6	few	TRBJ2-5
CSASAPGVGNQPQHF	TGCAGTGCTAGCGCCCCCGGGGTCGGCAATCAGCCCCAGCATTTT	-	TRBV20-1	-	TRBJ1-5
CASSPHRRSYEQYF	TGTGCCAGCAGTCCCCACCGGCGGTCCTACGAGCAGTACTTC	-	TRBV6-2/TRBV6-3	-	TRBJ2-7
CASSQDRQRGGNTDTQYF	TGTGCCAGCAGCCAAGATCGACAGCGGGGGGGCAACACAGATACGCAGTATTTT	TRBD2	TRBV3-1	once	TRBJ2-3
CASSERWDIQYF	TGTGCCAGCAGTGAAAGGTGGGACATTCAGTACTTC	-	TRBV12-3/TRBV12-4	once	TRBJ2-4
CSVAMSGGEEQYF	TGCAGCGTCGCCATGAGTGGGGGCGAGGAGCAGTACTTC	-	TRBV29-1	few	TRBJ2-4
CASSTRLASYNEQFF	TGTGCCAGCAGTACCCGACTAGCCTCCTACAATGAGCAGTTCTTC	TRBD2	TRBV6-2/TRBV6-3	-	TRBJ2-1
CASSFLAGEQYF	TGTGCCAGCAGCTTTCTAGCTGGCGAGCAGTACTTC	-	TRBV7-2	few	TRBJ2-7
CASGLAGGPDTQYF	TGTGCCAGCGGCTTAGCGGGGGGTCCAGATACGCAGTATTTT	TRBD2	TRBV7-2	-	TRBJ2-3
CASSLLWAAGETQYF	TGCGCCAGCAGCTTGCTCTGGGCAGCAGGAGAGACCCAGTACTTC	-	TRBV5-1	few	TRBJ2-5